This T cell receptor (beta chain) appears in the sequencing data of a study of T-cell reconstitution after alpha-beta-depleted transplantation in children. Many counts were recorded for this clonotype. Preparing the TCRbeta library involved the use of unique molecular identifiers. TCRdb redid the calling of the PCR reads with MiXCR, one entry per CDR3 protein. The data contain some 640,000 distinct CDR3 sequences, around 16% of them singletons. The sequencing here drew on PBMCs from the stem cell graft donor, taken from the stem cell graft. This TCR was recovered from a human donor who donated a stem cell graft to a child with acute myeloid leukemia.

The CDR3 bases are TGCGCCAGCAGCAGGGACAAGAACACTGAAGCTTTCTTT. Translating it yields CASSRDKNTEAFF. The chain links TRBV4-1 to TRBJ1-1; possible D gene TRBD1, 6 bases. CDR1 and CDR2 (germline): MGHRA, YSYEKL. V was pared by 5 bases and J by 1 base, with 8 bases between. The CDR3 consists of 13 residues.